This T cell receptor beta chain was observed in a study of identical twins. Remarks on this clonotype: The antigen is not known.

Study-level findings and limits: Weaker excess twin sharing was seen among beta out-of-frame sequences.

TCRdb itself ran the 5' RACE reads through MiXCR, one entry per CDR3 protein. The data hold roughly 690,000 distinct CDR3 sequences, with around 21% observed a single time. The same data also contributed to another study, on T cells expressing NK-cell markers. Turning to that study: Of eight sequenced donors, seven were HCMV-seropositive and one HCMV-seronegative. The CD3+CD56-NKG2C+ fraction of four donors was likewise dominated by these clonotypes.

The clonotype originates from a woman aged 18-29 years in good health. The sample was PBMCs.

The chain's CDR3 is CASSASPLTVDGGYTF. DNA for the CDR3: TGTGCCAGCAGCGCCAGCCCCCTGACAGTGGATGGAGGCTACACCTTC. The J gene is TRBJ1-2, the V gene TRBV7-7; perhaps TRBD1 as D (5 bases). Germline lookup yields CDR1 SSHAT and CDR2 FNYEAQ (reference sequence). The CDR3 has 16 amino acids. Trimming pared 5 bases from V and 8 bases from J, leaving 24 bases between.